This T cell receptor beta chain was profiled in a study of vaccination effects on CD4 cells after COVID-19 (dated by TCRdb to between 2021 and 2024). Concerning the study at large: Each participant got two doses of an mRNA SARS-CoV-2 vaccine, either BNT162b2 or mRNA-1273. Altogether, 10 COVID-19 convalescent patients and a handful of SARS-CoV-2-naive healthy vaccine recipients made up the full study. SARS-CoV-2 spike-specific CD4+ TCR repertoires were compared before and after mRNA vaccination in COVID-19 convalescent patients and in infection-naive vaccine recipients. In the study, cultures from other donors were sequenced using the Oncomine TCR Beta short-read assay on an Illumina iSeq 100.

The ViraFEST assay stimulated PBMC with viral peptide pools and then used TCR sequencing to identify antigen-specific CD4+ T cell clonotypes by expansion. After approximately eleven days of culture, CD4+ T cells were isolated with the EasySep CD4+ T cell isolation kit. None of the healthy vaccine recipients had a prior SARS-CoV-2 infection, which was confirmed by nucleocapsid antibody tests that came back negative both before and after vaccination. Some 1.9 million PBMC per well were cultured with approximately 10 ug/ml peptides in IMDM containing 5% human AB serum, approximately 9.9 IU/ml IL-2 and gentamicin. On days 3 and 7, half of the culture medium was replaced with fresh IL-2-containing medium. Unless noted otherwise, every peptide stimulation condition was cultured in triplicate wells. Using Ficoll-Paque Plus gradient centrifugation, PBMC were separated from whole blood and then either used fresh or cryopreserved at -140C. The overlapping peptide pools covered the spike proteins of SARS-CoV-2 and of the common cold coronaviruses HCoV-NL63, HCoV-OC43 and HCoV-229E. Genomic DNA was extracted from cultured CD4+ T cells with the QIAamp micro DNA kit.

General findings and caveats noted by the study authors: Only a small number of convalescent patients were included, and no early post-infection timepoints were available, which limited the study. Marked clonal contraction was observed in both infection-induced and vaccine-induced clones at late post-vaccination timepoints, consistent with waning T cell responses. Among healthy vaccine recipients, nearly all vaccine-induced clones were SARS-CoV-2 mono-reactive, and just 1 of 255 was cross-reactive with common cold coronaviruses.

Library prep was done by the immunoSEQ multiplex PCR assay. DNA from the cultured, isolated CD4+ T cells was subjected to TCR beta CDR3 sequencing. As for how the authors treated the data: Non-productive TCR sequences were removed and reads were trimmed to the CDR3 region, keeping CDR3s of at least 7 amino acids. The MANAFEST web app was used to pick out antigen-specific clonotypes by comparing their expansion in peptide wells with that in reference cultures. For clones to be considered positive, expansion at FDR<0.05 versus reference and all other wells, an odds ratio above 5, and a frequency above 0.1% in two replicate wells were required. A clonotype was defined as cross-reactive if the clonotype was significantly expanded both in SARS-CoV-2 spike wells and in at least one common cold coronavirus spike condition. Levenshtein distance calculated with the stringdist R package was used to assess CDR3 similarity, and unrooted trees were constructed with ape in R 3.6.1. The table was pulled from immuneACCESS by TCRdb, which kept in-frame rearrangements only. Such tables lose some clones; where checked, under half of the loss comes from unresolved V genes, and the rest has no known cause. From that table come the V and J calls and clone size; the DNA was used to work out D and trimming. This sample holds 65,000 or so clones; roughly three quarters were observed only once. The top ten constitute around 2.8% of the sample.

CDR1 SGHRS and CDR2 YFSETQ were looked up in the germline V gene. V is pared back by 0 bases and J by 8 bases, with 11 bases lying between the germline termini. The CDR3, from cysteine to phenylalanine, totals 13 residues. Of all the DNA, just the CDR3 is kept, 39 bases in frame from base 1. As to this clone: Its binding antigen is unknown. Per-base qualities were not stored, and no clone one base away is much larger.

The input for sequencing was CD4+ T cells from PBMCs cultured with HCoV-NL63 spike peptides, taken before COVID-19 vaccination. The cell subset or site label for this specimen denotes: HCoV-NL63 spike overlapping peptide pool stimulation. This clonotype originated in a human donor who received a COVID-19 vaccine. Rearrangement joined TRBV5-1 to TRBJ1-1; the D gene remains uncertain. The nucleotide sequence reads as follows: TGCGCCAGCAGCTTGGGAGTCGCAGACGAAGCTTTCTTT. Its translation reads: CASSLGVADEAFF.